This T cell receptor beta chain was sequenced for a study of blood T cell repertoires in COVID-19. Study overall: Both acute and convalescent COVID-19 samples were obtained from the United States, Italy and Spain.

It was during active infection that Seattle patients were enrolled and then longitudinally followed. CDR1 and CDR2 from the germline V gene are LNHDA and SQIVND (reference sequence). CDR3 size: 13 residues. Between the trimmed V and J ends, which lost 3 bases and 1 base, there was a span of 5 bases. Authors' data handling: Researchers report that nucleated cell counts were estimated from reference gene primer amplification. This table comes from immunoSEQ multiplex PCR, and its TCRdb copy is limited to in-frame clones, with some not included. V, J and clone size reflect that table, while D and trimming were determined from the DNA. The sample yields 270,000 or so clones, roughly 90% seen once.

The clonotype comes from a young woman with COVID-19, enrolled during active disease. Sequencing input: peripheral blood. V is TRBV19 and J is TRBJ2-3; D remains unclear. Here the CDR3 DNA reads TGTGCCAGTAGTATCGTCGGCACAGATACGCAGTATTTT. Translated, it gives CASSIVGTDTQYF.